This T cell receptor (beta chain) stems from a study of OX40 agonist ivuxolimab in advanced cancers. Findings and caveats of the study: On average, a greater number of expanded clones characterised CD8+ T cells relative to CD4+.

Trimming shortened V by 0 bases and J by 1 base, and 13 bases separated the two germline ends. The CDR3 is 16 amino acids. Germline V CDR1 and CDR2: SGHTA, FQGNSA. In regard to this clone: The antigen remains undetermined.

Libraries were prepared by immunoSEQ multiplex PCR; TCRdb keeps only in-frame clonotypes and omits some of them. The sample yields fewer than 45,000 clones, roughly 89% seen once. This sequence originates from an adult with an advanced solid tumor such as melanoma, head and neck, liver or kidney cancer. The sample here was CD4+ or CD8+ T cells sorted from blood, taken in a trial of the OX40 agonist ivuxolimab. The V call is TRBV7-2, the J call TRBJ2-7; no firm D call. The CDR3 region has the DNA TGTGCCAGCAGCTTAGCTCCAATGGGCGGTTCCTACGAGCAGTACTTC. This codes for CASSLAPMGGSYEQYF.